The clone carrying this TCR beta chain was seen more than once but under ten times. Antigen unknown. Sample-barcoded 5' priming and a J-beta primer mix drove a second PCR of 7 to 11 cycles. Every cDNA molecule bore a tag from a template-switch adaptor containing 12 random nucleotides. TCRdb reanalysed the 5' RACE reads using MiXCR and keeps one entry per CDR3 protein. Of more than 600,000 distinct CDR3 sequences listed, 20% to 25% are singletons. The data belong to a study of blood T cells in healthy people across ages. General study findings and limits: Strong correlation was found linking TCR beta diversity to naive T cell percentage. There was no known CMV status for donors, so expanded clonotype changes were possibly confounded.

The CDR3 consists of 15 residues. J lost 0 bases, V lost 2 bases, and 2 bases had no gene match. Per the germline V gene, CDR1 is MGHRA and CDR2 is YSYEKL. In addition, the sample was reused for a study of T cells of mothers and their children. That paper states: Related mother-child pairs shared slightly more overlap than unrelated pairs, but the difference was non-significant.

The material sequenced was blood. The genes are TRBV4-1 and TRBJ2-7, with 9 bases fitting TRBD2. The source is a boy younger than 18 in good health. CDR3 amino acids: CASSQLREGSYEQYF. The CDR3 nucleotides are TGCGCCAGCAGCCAACTGCGGGAGGGCTCCTACGAGCAGTACTTC.